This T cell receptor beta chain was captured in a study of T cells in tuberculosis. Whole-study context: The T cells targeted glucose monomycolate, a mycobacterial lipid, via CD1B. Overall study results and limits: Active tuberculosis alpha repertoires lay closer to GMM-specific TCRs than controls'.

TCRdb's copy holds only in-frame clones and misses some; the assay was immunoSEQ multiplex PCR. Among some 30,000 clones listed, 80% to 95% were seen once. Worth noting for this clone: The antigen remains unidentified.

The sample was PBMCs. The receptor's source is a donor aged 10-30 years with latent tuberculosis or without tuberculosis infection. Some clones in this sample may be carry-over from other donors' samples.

Written as DNA, the CDR3 is TGTGCCAGCAGTGATGGCGGGGGCAGCACAGATACGCAGTATTTT. Protein product: CASSDGGGSTDTQYF. The chain uses TRBV6-4 and TRBJ2-3; a weak D match, TRBD2 (7 bases). V was clipped by 3 bases and J by 0 bases, with 10 bases between them. The CDR3 sequence is 15 residues long. Germline V lookup: CDR1 MRHNA, CDR2 SNTAGT.